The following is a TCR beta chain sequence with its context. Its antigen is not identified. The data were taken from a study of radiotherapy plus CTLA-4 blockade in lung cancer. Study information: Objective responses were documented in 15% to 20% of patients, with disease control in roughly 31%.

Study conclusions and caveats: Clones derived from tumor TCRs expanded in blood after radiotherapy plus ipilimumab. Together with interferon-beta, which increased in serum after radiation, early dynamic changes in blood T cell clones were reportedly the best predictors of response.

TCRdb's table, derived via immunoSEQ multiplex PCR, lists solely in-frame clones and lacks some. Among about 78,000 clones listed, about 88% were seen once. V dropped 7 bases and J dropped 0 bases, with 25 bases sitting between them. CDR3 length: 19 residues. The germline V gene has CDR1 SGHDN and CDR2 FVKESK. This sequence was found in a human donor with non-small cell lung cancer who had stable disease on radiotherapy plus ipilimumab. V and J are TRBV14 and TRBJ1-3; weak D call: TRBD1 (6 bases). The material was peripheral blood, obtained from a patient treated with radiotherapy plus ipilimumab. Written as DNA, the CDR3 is TGTGCCAGCACCAGGAATGGGACACCGAAGGGACACTCTGGAAACACCATATATTTT. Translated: CASTRNGTPKGHSGNTIYF.